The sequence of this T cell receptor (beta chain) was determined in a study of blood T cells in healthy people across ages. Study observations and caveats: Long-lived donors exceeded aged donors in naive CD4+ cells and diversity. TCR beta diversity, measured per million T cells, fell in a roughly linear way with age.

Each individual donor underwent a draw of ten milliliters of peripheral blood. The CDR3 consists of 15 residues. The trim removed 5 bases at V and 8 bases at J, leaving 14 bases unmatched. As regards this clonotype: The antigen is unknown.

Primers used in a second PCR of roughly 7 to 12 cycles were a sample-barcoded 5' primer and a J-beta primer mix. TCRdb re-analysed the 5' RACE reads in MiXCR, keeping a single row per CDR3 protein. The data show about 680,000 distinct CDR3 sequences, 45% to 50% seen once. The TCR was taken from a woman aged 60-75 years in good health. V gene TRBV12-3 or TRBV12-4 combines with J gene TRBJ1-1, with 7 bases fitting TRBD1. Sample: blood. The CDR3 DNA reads TGTGCCAGCAGTCTCGGGACAGCAAGGATTACCGAAGCTTTCTTT. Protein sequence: CASSLGTARITEAFF.